The T cell receptor (beta chain) described here comes from a study of type 1 and type 2 diabetes patients. At the level of the study: CD4+ or CD8+ T cells were positively selected from PBMCs with microbeads.

Trimming cost V 1 base and J 0 bases, with 10 bases left between them. This CDR3 has 15 amino acids. Germline V lookup: CDR1 SGHTA, CDR2 FQGNSA. Genomic DNA was the PCR template. A primer set of 30 forward and 13 reverse primers amplified the CDR3. Via MiXCR, TCRdb re-called the multiplex PCR reads, giving one row per CDR3 protein. Of 280,000 or so distinct CDR3 sequences listed, over 45% were seen once; the top ten hold roughly an eighth. The sample comprised peripheral blood mononuclear cells (PBMCs). The receptor's source is a young man with type 2 diabetes. V usage is TRBV7-2 and J usage is TRBJ2-7, with a tentative D call TRBD1 (5 bases). CDR3 nucleotides: TGTGCCAGCAGCTTAGAGGGGTACCCCTCCTACGAGCAGTACTTC. Amino acids: CASSLEGYPSYEQYF.